What follows describes a single T cell receptor (beta chain). It lacks a known antigen. V gives up 5 bases and J gives up 1 base, and the segment between their germline ends measures 14 bases. CDR3 length: 15 amino acids, cysteine to phenylalanine. Only the CDR3 DNA stays, 45 bases, in frame from base 1. Per the germline V gene, LGHNA is the CDR1 and YNFKEQ is the CDR2. Libraries were made using the immunoSEQ multiplex PCR assay. The multiplex PCR relied on a mix of 60 forward primers for TCR Vbeta segments and 13 reverse primers for TCR Jbeta segments. The CDR3 region of rearranged TCR beta genes was amplified from genomic DNA with a multiplex PCR assay. The amplified TCR beta libraries were sequenced on the Illumina HiSeq System as 87-base-pair reads. For the original study's pipeline: In a later analysis, some 80 million unique TCR beta chains were counted across the roughly 670 repertoires, and about 9.9 million of these chains were shared by at least two donors. A nearest-neighbor algorithm error-corrected the raw reads and collapsed the reads into unique sequences, merging closely related sequences to remove PCR and sequencing errors. To assign V, D and J gene segments, CDR3 sequences were aligned to IMGT reference sequences. Each retained sequence needed at least a six-nucleotide match to both a V gene segment and a J gene segment. A rearrangement was called productive if the CDR3 had no stop codons and remained in frame with V and J, and every other rearrangement was called non-productive. Following IMGT convention, CDR3 was defined as the stretch from the second conserved V-encoded cysteine up to the conserved J-encoded phenylalanine. The earlier analysis of 500 to 650 of the donors excluded any sequence lacking an unambiguous match to a single V gene segment. An earlier analysis of approximately 590 of the donors classified V segments as functional when productive rearrangements were above 56.7% and as segregating when the standard deviation between donors was above 5%. A statistical classification framework was developed to diagnose cytomegalovirus status using the catalog of TCR beta chain sequences. A later analysis assigned V and J genes by comparing TCR nucleotide sequences with IMGT/GENE-DB human TR gene sequences. The TCRdist pipeline was used in a later analysis to assign CDR3 sequences and most-parsimonious VDJ recombination scenarios. In a later analysis, each TCR beta chain was defined by its CDR3 amino acid sequence together with its V-gene family, and reads without a unique V-gene family were excluded. In a later analysis, some 600 highly shared, low-generation-probability nucleotide sequences were removed to address suspected cross-contamination and a sequencing artifact. In a later analysis, a clonal expansion index was calculated for each public chain from normalized within-repertoire ranks of inferred template counts. A later analysis computed generation probabilities with a VDJ recombination model fitted to out-of-frame rearrangements, and checked the results against IGoR. A later analysis scored TCR-TCR, TCR-HLA and TCR-CMV co-occurrence with hypergeometric tests, applying a repertoire-size bias correction to TCR pairs. A later analysis estimated false discovery rates by permuting HLA or CMV assignments 20 times. A later analysis grouped co-occurring TCRs with DBSCAN, adding TCRdist sequence similarity when clustering within HLA-allele-positive subsets. Repertoires with fewer than 30,000 or more than 120,000 public chains were left out of co-occurrence clustering, as were about five repertoires with anomalous nucleotide sharing. TCRdb's version of the immuneACCESS table is confined to in-frame rearrangements and falls short of the full clone set. An unresolved V gene accounts for under half of the shortfall where checked; the remainder is of unknown origin. That table supplies the V and J calls and clone size; D and trimming were determined from the DNA. The record for this sample contains about 160,000 clones. 1.3% of the sample is in the top ten clones.

This sample was taken from a study of cytomegalovirus exposure and HLA in healthy donors (dated by TCRdb to the late 2010s). Study-level background: An earlier analysis of approximately 600 of the donors reported 250 to 300 Gb of sequence data and around 110 million unique TCR beta sequences from some 180 million T cells. An early release that covered fewer than 750 HLA-typed donors contained around 300 gigabases of sequencing data and some 87 million unique TCR sequences. Of the roughly 400 genotyped donors, approximately 83% fell in the genetic ancestry cluster associated with self-reported Caucasian donors. The study was designed to test whether signatures of past pathogen exposure could be identified by cataloging public T cell receptors. The T cell repertoires of about 700 subjects were profiled by immunosequencing and related to cytomegalovirus serostatus. Besides the first cohort of 550 to 750 subjects, a separate validation cohort made up of about 120 different subjects was used. To predict cytomegalovirus infection status, the study combined high-throughput TCR immunosequencing, statistical association of individual TCRs with disease status, and machine learning. A later analysis re-examined previously published TCR beta repertoires from 610 or so donors and added high-resolution HLA genotyping to investigate patterns of TCR occurrence. Rather than drawing on any new phenotypic data, the later analysis identified candidate immune exposures from TCR beta sequences and the way those sequences occurred across donors. An earlier analysis of 450 to 750 of the donors used high-throughput TCR beta sequencing to judge whether each TCR beta V gene segment behaved as functional or pseudogenic. Donor age, sex, ethnicity and CMV serostatus were collected together with the repertoire data. In a later genetic analysis, genome-wide SNP genotypes for about 55% of the 666 donors were used, and that subset was treated as a discovery cohort. Every discovery cohort repertoire had been produced on one sequencing platform. HLA typing included class I and class II loci at four-digit resolution. The number of typed donors differed by locus: about 620-630 for A, B, C, DRB1 and DQB1; 500 to 550 for DQA1; some 590 for DPA1; and some 430 for DPB1. Four or five DR-DQ haplotypes were treated as single units for association and clustering because of strong linkage in the cohort. On average, around 240,000 unique TCR beta nucleotide sequences were sequenced per donor among 350 to 400 genotyped donors of the cohort, with 15% to 20% of those sequences being non-productive.

The cohort was made up of approximately 700 healthy bone marrow donors. All cohort members were sampled while nominally healthy, although unrecorded immune exposures were likely present. The donor tested CMV seronegative, placing the donor among the roughly 400 seronegative members of the cohort. Every donor gave a peripheral blood sample, and the peripheral blood mononuclear cells from that sample were used for TCR beta sequencing. The Qiagen DNeasy Blood Extraction Kit was used to extract genomic DNA from the blood cell samples. Study-wide findings and limitations: Linkage disequilibrium might explain the correlated functional status among segregating V segments, but an unknown experimental factor could not be excluded. A group of highly shared sequence variants was considered likely to be a technical artifact of the sequencing pipeline. According to a later analysis, parvovirus B19, influenza, CMV and Epstein-Barr virus appeared linked to several top co-occurrence clusters. It was suggested by the authors that the approach could potentially be generalized to other disease states and immunological phenotypes. A total of fewer than 200 TCR beta chains were listed by the study as associated with cytomegalovirus. In vitro tests confirmed that a few of the cytomegalovirus-associated TCR beta chains recognize cytomegalovirus antigens. In both the original and validation cohorts, the classifier was reported to diagnose cytomegalovirus status with high specificity and sensitivity. Some IMGT-functional V segments, including TRBV6-2 and TRBV6-3, could not be distinguished by the 87-base-pair reads and were therefore excluded. A later analysis found that HLA-associated TCR beta chains were more clonally expanded and had lower generation probabilities than equally common non-associated chains. An association between a missense DCLRE1C variant and V-gene and J-gene trimming of TCR beta chains was found in a later genetic analysis and replicated in an independent cohort. According to a later genetic analysis, donors in an Asian-associated ancestry cluster had fewer N-insertions in productive TCRs than the approximately 650-donor mean. Most CMV-associated TCR beta chains appeared to be HLA-restricted in a later analysis, and the HLA associations seemed to be driven largely by CMV exposure. Most TCR sequences were observed very rarely across donors, whereas some public TCRs were present in many individuals. An earlier analysis of approximately 530 of the donors showed that most TCR beta V segments appeared in productive rearrangements either about 87% or about 30% of the time, which broadly matched IMGT annotations. HLA typing was unavailable for some donors at each locus, so association tests used only the typed subset. The only immune exposure information available for the cohort was CMV serostatus. When HLA alleles, especially DR and DQ, strongly co-occurred, TCR associations were difficult to assign to individual alleles. A further reported finding was that TCR beta sequences accurately predicted the HLA-A and HLA-B alleles for most subjects in the first cohort. According to a later analysis, TCR association rates differed among HLA loci, with DRB1 alleles showing the most associated TCRs and HLA-C alleles showing the fewest. The cohort was sequenced for TCR beta chains only, and without alpha or paired-chain data the features that could be detected were limited. Sequencing depth was assumed to be roughly uniform across donors in the presence/absence analyses, though that assumption may not hold. Because counts were too low, about 15 rarely observed V segments, including chromosome 9 orphons, were left out of the earlier analysis of several hundred of the donors. A later analysis associated 15,000 to 20,000 TCR beta sequences with specific HLA alleles at a false discovery rate of 0.05.

The sequence was obtained from a woman aged 55-69 years in good health and CMV-seronegative. The rearrangement combines TRBV4-2 with TRBJ1-1, with TRBD1 tentatively as D gene (5 bases match). Sequencing used PBMCs. The CDR3 reads CASSEGWGSNTEAFF. In nucleotides, the sequence is TGTGCCAGCAGCGAAGGCTGGGGCTCGAACACTGAAGCTTTCTTT.